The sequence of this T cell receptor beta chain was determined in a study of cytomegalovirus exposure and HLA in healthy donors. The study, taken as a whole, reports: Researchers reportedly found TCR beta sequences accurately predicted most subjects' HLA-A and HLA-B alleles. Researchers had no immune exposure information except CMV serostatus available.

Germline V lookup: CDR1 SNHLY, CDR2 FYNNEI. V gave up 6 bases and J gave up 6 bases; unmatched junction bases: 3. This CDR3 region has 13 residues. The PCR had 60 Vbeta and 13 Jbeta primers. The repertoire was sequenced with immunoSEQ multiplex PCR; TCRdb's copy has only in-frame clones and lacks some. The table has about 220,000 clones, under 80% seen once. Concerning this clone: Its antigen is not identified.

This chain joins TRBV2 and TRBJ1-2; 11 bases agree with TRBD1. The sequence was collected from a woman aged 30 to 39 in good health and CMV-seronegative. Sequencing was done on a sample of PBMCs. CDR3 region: CASSWDRGNGYTF. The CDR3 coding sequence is TGTGCCAGCAGCTGGGACAGGGGGAATGGCTACACCTTC.